Listed below are T cell receptor beta chains from one sample, sequenced in a study of sequential checkpoint blockade in melanoma. The protocol was immunoSEQ multiplex PCR, while the TCRdb copy is restricted to in-frame clones and leaves out a portion. Here the sample spans 7,000 or so clones, 20% to 25% being singletons. This sample comprised tumor tissue (inferred from file names), obtained from a patient given nivolumab and ipilimumab in sequence. The receptor set was obtained from a human donor with melanoma. Each CDR3 is given with its conserved first and last residue. The D gene is left open where the match is weak. The size entry is marked missing in some rows and otherwise reads once, few, many or a size class.

D gene: TRBD1; clone size: few; J gene: TRBJ1-2; V gene: TRBV11-3; CDR3 length: 15; CDR3 protein: CASSLGTGTNYGYTF; CDR3 DNA: TGTGCCAGCAGCTTAGGGACAGGGACCAACTATGGCTACACCTTC
D gene: NA; clone size: large; J gene: TRBJ2-7; V gene: TRBV11-3; CDR3 length: 15; CDR3 protein: CASSPNGLPGGEQYF; CDR3 DNA: TGTGCCAGCAGCCCGAACGGGTTACCCGGAGGGGAGCAGTACTTC
D gene: NA; clone size: NA; J gene: TRBJ2-1; V gene: TRBV30; CDR3 length: 11; CDR3 protein: CAWSVQVEQFF; CDR3 DNA: TGTGCCTGGAGTGTACAAGTGGAGCAGTTCTTC
D gene: TRBD1; clone size: medium-sized; J gene: TRBJ1-5; V gene: TRBV6-8; CDR3 length: 15; CDR3 protein: CASSRQGGLDQPQHF; CDR3 DNA: TGTGCCAGCAGCCGACAGGGTGGTTTAGATCAGCCCCAGCATTTT
D gene: NA; clone size: NA; J gene: TRBJ2-7; V gene: TRBV18; CDR3 length: 13; CDR3 protein: CASSPAANYEQYF; CDR3 DNA: TGTGCCAGCTCACCAGCGGCCAACTACGAGCAGTACTTC
D gene: NA; clone size: NA; J gene: TRBJ1-2; V gene: TRBV29-1; CDR3 length: 12; CDR3 protein: CSTNNGPYGYTF; CDR3 DNA: TGCAGCACAAACAACGGGCCTTATGGCTACACCTTC
D gene: NA; clone size: medium-sized; J gene: TRBJ2-7; V gene: TRBV6-8; CDR3 length: 14; CDR3 protein: CASRAGQITGEQYF; CDR3 DNA: TGTGCCAGCAGGGCAGGCCAAATCACGGGGGAGCAGTACTTC
D gene: NA; clone size: NA; J gene: TRBJ1-2; V gene: TRBV29-1; CDR3 length: 12; CDR3 protein: CSVDQGLHGYTF; CDR3 DNA: TGCAGCGTTGATCAGGGGCTTCATGGCTACACCTTC
D gene: NA; clone size: NA; J gene: TRBJ1-4; V gene: TRBV18; CDR3 length: 15; CDR3 protein: CASSLGTSHTEKLFF; CDR3 DNA: TGTGCCAGCTCGCTCGGGACATCGCATACGGAAAAACTGTTTTTT
D gene: NA; clone size: few; J gene: TRBJ1-3; V gene: TRBV7-6; CDR3 length: 17; CDR3 protein: CASSPPRDPCSGNTIYF; CDR3 DNA: TGTGCCAGCAGCCCCCCCAGGGATCCCTGCTCTGGAAACACCATATATTTT
D gene: NA; clone size: NA; J gene: TRBJ2-6; V gene: TRBV19; CDR3 length: 13; CDR3 protein: CASSEEGANVLTF; CDR3 DNA: TGTGCCAGTAGTGAGGAGGGGGCCAACGTCCTGACTTTC
D gene: TRBD1; clone size: NA; J gene: TRBJ2-5; V gene: TRBV19; CDR3 length: 13; CDR3 protein: CASSRQGQETQYF; CDR3 DNA: TGTGCCAGTAGCCGACAGGGACAAGAGACCCAGTACTTC
D gene: NA; clone size: medium-sized; J gene: TRBJ2-7; V gene: TRBV11-3; CDR3 length: 15; CDR3 protein: CASSQGWTSPYEQYF; CDR3 DNA: TGTGCCAGCAGCCAAGGTTGGACTTCCCCCTACGAGCAGTACTTC
D gene: NA; clone size: NA; J gene: TRBJ1-1; V gene: TRBV29-1; CDR3 length: 13; CDR3 protein: CSVRWGPGAEAFF; CDR3 DNA: TGCAGCGTTCGATGGGGACCCGGCGCTGAAGCTTTCTTT
D gene: TRBD1; clone size: NA; J gene: TRBJ2-2; V gene: TRBV18; CDR3 length: 15; CDR3 protein: CASSPGQGVTGELFF; CDR3 DNA: TGTGCCAGCTCACCCGGACAGGGTGTCACCGGGGAGCTGTTTTTT
D gene: NA; clone size: NA; J gene: TRBJ1-1; V gene: TRBV28; CDR3 length: 14; CDR3 protein: CASSFFRGNTEAFF; CDR3 DNA: TGTGCCAGCAGTTTTTTCAGGGGGAACACTGAAGCTTTCTTT
D gene: TRBD1; clone size: NA; J gene: TRBJ1-1; V gene: TRBV7-1; CDR3 length: 14; CDR3 protein: CASSQRQGGTEAFF; CDR3 DNA: TGTGCCAGCAGCCAGAGACAGGGGGGCACTGAAGCTTTCTTT
D gene: NA; clone size: NA; J gene: TRBJ1-4; V gene: TRBV4-3; CDR3 length: 16; CDR3 protein: CASSAGVIGANEKLFF; CDR3 DNA: TGCGCCAGCAGCGCAGGAGTAATAGGGGCTAATGAAAAACTGTTTTTT
D gene: NA; clone size: NA; J gene: TRBJ2-3; V gene: TRBV29-1; CDR3 length: 14; CDR3 protein: CSVVLAYGGDTQYF; CDR3 DNA: TGCAGCGTTGTACTAGCTTACGGAGGGGATACGCAGTATTTT
D gene: TRBD1; clone size: medium-sized; J gene: TRBJ1-2; V gene: TRBV30; CDR3 length: 14; CDR3 protein: CAWSSPQGSHGYTF; CDR3 DNA: TGTGCCTGGAGTTCCCCACAGGGGTCGCATGGCTACACCTTC
D gene: NA; clone size: many; J gene: TRBJ1-6; V gene: TRBV11-3; CDR3 length: 14; CDR3 protein: CASSYQGFISPLHF; CDR3 DNA: TGTGCCAGCAGTTATCAGGGGTTCATTTCACCCCTCCACTTT
D gene: NA; clone size: many; J gene: TRBJ1-1; V gene: TRBV9; CDR3 length: 18; CDR3 protein: CASSTQQGVIVGDTEAFF; CDR3 DNA: TGTGCCAGCAGCACCCAACAGGGAGTTATAGTCGGGGACACTGAAGCTTTCTTT
D gene: TRBD1; clone size: NA; J gene: TRBJ2-2; V gene: TRBV12-5; CDR3 length: 16; CDR3 protein: CASGLIGQGPTGELFF; CDR3 DNA: TGTGCTAGTGGTTTAATCGGACAGGGTCCCACCGGGGAGCTGTTTTTT
D gene: NA; clone size: few; J gene: TRBJ2-7; V gene: TRBV29-1; CDR3 length: 12; CDR3 protein: CSVSGGSYEQYF; CDR3 DNA: TGCAGCGTCTCCGGGGGCTCCTACGAGCAGTACTTC
D gene: TRBD1; clone size: NA; J gene: TRBJ2-3; V gene: TRBV19; CDR3 length: 14; CDR3 protein: CATTDRAVPDTQYF; CDR3 DNA: TGTGCCACGACGGACAGGGCGGTCCCAGATACGCAGTATTTT
D gene: NA; clone size: few; J gene: TRBJ2-2; V gene: TRBV30; CDR3 length: 14; CDR3 protein: CAWSPGLGTGELFF; CDR3 DNA: TGTGCCTGGAGTCCGGGGTTGGGGACCGGGGAGCTGTTTTTT
D gene: TRBD1; clone size: NA; J gene: TRBJ1-4; V gene: TRBV9; CDR3 length: 14; CDR3 protein: CASTIRTGPEKLFF; CDR3 DNA: TGTGCCAGCACGATCCGGACAGGGCCCGAAAAACTGTTTTTT
D gene: NA; clone size: medium-sized; J gene: TRBJ1-3; V gene: TRBV6-8; CDR3 length: 12; CDR3 protein: CASSNPRDTIYF; CDR3 DNA: TGTGCCAGCAGTAACCCTCGAGACACCATATATTTT